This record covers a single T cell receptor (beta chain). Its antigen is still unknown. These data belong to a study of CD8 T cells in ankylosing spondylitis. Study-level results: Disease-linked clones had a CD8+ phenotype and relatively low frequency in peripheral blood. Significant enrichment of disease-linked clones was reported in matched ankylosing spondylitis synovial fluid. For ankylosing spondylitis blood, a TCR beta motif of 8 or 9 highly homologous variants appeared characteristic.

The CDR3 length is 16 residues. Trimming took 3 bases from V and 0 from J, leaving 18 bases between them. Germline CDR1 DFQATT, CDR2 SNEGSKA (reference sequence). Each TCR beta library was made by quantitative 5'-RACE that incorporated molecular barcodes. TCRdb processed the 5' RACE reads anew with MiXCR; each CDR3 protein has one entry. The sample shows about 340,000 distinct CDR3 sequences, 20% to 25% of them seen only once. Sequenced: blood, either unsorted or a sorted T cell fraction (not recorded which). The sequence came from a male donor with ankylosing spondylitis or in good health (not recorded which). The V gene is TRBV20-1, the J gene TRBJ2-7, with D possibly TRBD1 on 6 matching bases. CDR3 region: CSASDGQRTHSYEQYF. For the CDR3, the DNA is TGCAGTGCTAGTGACGGACAGCGAACGCACTCCTACGAGCAGTACTTC.